Each of the 31 T cell receptor beta chains below was sequenced from the same sample in a study of blood T cell repertoires in COVID-19. This table comes from immunoSEQ multiplex PCR, and its TCRdb copy is limited to in-frame clones, with some not included. Among roughly 15,000 clones, 75% to 90% were seen once, and the ten largest hold 15% to 20%. Sequencing used peripheral blood. The source of these receptors is a middle-aged man with active COVID-19.

The V gene is TRBV7-2, the J gene TRBJ1-5; possibly TRBD1 for D (5 bases). CDR3 length equals 15 residues. Germline V gene lookup returns CDR1 SGHTA and CDR2 FQGNSA. V lost 2 bases and J lost 4, with 12 bases in between. As DNA, the CDR3 is TGTGCCAGCAGCTTATCTTTCGGGGGTAATCAGCCCCAGCATTTT. Amino acid sequence: CASSLSFGGNQPQHF.

CDR3 bases: TGTGCCAGCAGCGTATTGGGCAGCCGACCCTCTGGGGCCAACGTCCTGACTTTC. Encoded protein: CASSVLGSRPSGANVLTF. This sequence joins TRBV9 and TRBJ2-6; D is undetermined. Trimming pared 1 base from V and 0 bases from J, leaving 14 bases between. The CDR3 loop spans 18 amino acids. The germline V gene has CDR1 SGDLS and CDR2 YYNGEE.

The V and J genes are TRBV29-1 and TRBJ2-1; the match to TRBD2 covers 15 bases. The V and J ends lost 4 bases and 9 bases, in that order; junction bases with no gene match: 4. Germline lookup yields CDR1 SQVTM and CDR2 ANQGSEA. The CDR3 loop spans 14 amino acids. CDR3 sequence (DNA): TGCAGCGTTGTCGGACTAGCGGGAGGGGGTGAGCAGTTCTTC. Its protein is CSVVGLAGGGEQFF.

The chain employs TRBV9 and TRBJ2-3; D possibly corresponds to TRBD1 (5 bases). The CDR3 totals 14 residues. CDR1 is SGDLS and CDR2 is YYNGEE in the germline V gene. The V gene lost 4 bases and the J gene lost 3 bases, with 12 bases spanning the gap. CDR3 sequence reads: CASSPRGETDTQYF. CDR3 nucleotides: TGTGCCAGCAGCCCTAGGGGCGAAACAGATACGCAGTATTTT.

This chain links TRBV27 with TRBJ2-7, with 14 bases fitting TRBD2. V trimming: 2 bases; J trimming: 3 bases; junction bases outside the gene matches: 9. Germline loops: CDR1 MNHEY, CDR2 SMNVEV (reference sequence). The CDR3 extends over 18 amino acids. Here the CDR3 reads CASSLKRWGTSGSYEQYF. DNA of the CDR3: TGTGCCAGCAGTTTAAAACGATGGGGGACTAGCGGGAGCTACGAGCAGTACTTC.

This sequence joins TRBV30 and TRBJ2-7; D uncertain. The V end lost 0 bases, the J end lost 2 bases, and 2 bases lay between the germline ends. The CDR3 consists of 11 residues. Per germline, CDR1 GTSNPN and CDR2 SVGIG (reference sequence). Here the CDR3 DNA reads TGTGCCTGGAGTGTCACCTACGAGCAGTACTTC. Translating it yields CAWSVTYEQYF.

The chain links TRBV15 to TRBJ1-2; the match to TRBD1 covers 8 bases. Germline V CDR1 and CDR2: LNHNV, YYDKDF (reference sequence). This CDR3 has 15 residues. The junction had 3 bases not matched to a gene; V was cut back by 3 bases and J by 0 bases. CDR3 nucleotides: TGTGCCACCAGCAGGGACAGGGTAACTAACTATGGCTACACCTTC. Encoded protein: CATSRDRVTNYGYTF.

The chain links TRBV19 to TRBJ2-5; D gene unclear. V lost 3 bases to trimming and J lost 5 bases, with 13 bases between them. This CDR3 contains 14 residues. From germline, CDR1 is LNHDA and CDR2 SQIVND (reference sequence). CDR3 nucleotide sequence: TGTGCCAGTAGTATGGGCAGTTTATATGAGACCCAGTACTTC. It is translated as CASSMGSLYETQYF.

The chain is built from TRBV5-8 and TRBJ1-4, with D maybe TRBD1 (5 bases). The ends were cut back, 0 bases at V and 6 bases at J, with 15 bases in the middle. The germline V gene encodes CDR1 SGHTS and CDR2 YDEGEE. The CDR3 is made up of 16 amino acids. CDR3 DNA: TGTGCCAGCAGCTTGGGTACCGGCCCAGGGTATGAAAAACTGTTTTTT. The encoded protein is CASSLGTGPGYEKLFF.

The chain combines TRBV10-2 with TRBJ2-3, with TRBD2 as a possible D gene (7 bases). Trimming took 6 bases from V and 3 from J, leaving 16 bases between them. The CDR3 is made up of 15 amino acids. Germline V gene sequence: CDR1 WSHSY, CDR2 SAAADI. As DNA, the CDR3 is TGCGCCAGCAGCCCGACAGGACTAGAAACAGATACGCAGTATTTT. As protein: CASSPTGLETDTQYF.

The rearrangement uses TRBV11-3 and TRBJ1-2; TRBD1 matches 7 bases. Germline V lookup: CDR1 SGHNT, CDR2 YENEEA. V trimming: 5 bases; J trimming: 8 bases; junction bases outside the gene matches: 8. This CDR3 contains 13 residues. CDR3 amino acids: CASSAGTVQGYTF. The CDR3 bases are TGTGCCAGCAGCGCAGGGACAGTTCAGGGCTACACCTTC.

A few counts support this clone. The chain couples TRBV6-2 or TRBV6-3 to TRBJ2-4; D is possibly TRBD2 (5 bases). This CDR3 is 13 amino acids long. Germline CDR1 reads MNHEY; CDR2 reads SVGEGT. Trimming removed 5 bases at V and 9 bases at J, with 14 bases between. CDR3 nucleotides: TGTGCCAGCAGTCCGACCCTCGCGGGCATTCAGTACTTC. Translation: CASSPTLAGIQYF.

CDR3 amino acids: CSASTQVDQPQHF. CDR3 bases: TGCAGTGCTAGTACCCAGGTAGATCAGCCCCAGCATTTT. V is TRBV20-1 and J is TRBJ1-5; D call uncertain. The germline V gene has CDR1 DFQATT and CDR2 SNEGSKA (reference sequence). This CDR3 region has 13 residues. Trimming cost V 3 bases and J 5 bases, with 11 bases left between them.

The rearrangement joins TRBV19 to TRBJ1-1; no clear D. Germline V gene lookup returns CDR1 LNHDA and CDR2 SQIVND (reference sequence). The CDR3 loop spans 16 amino acids. With 2 bases removed from V and 3 bases from J, the gap between germline ends came to 16 bases. Here the CDR3 DNA reads TGTGCCAGTAGTATAATCGGGGTCTGGGGTCACACTGAAGCTTTCTTT. Protein: CASSIIGVWGHTEAFF.

The chain couples TRBV27 to TRBJ2-1, with 11 bases lining up with TRBD2. V lost 5 bases and J lost 0; bases outside the gene matches: 9. CDR3 length: 18 amino acids. Germline CDR1 MNHEY, CDR2 SMNVEV (reference sequence). The CDR3 DNA reads TGTGCCAGCAGTCCCGGGACTAGCGGCAGACTCTCCTACAATGAGCAGTTCTTC. Amino acids: CASSPGTSGRLSYNEQFF.

V usage is TRBV12-5 and J usage is TRBJ1-5, with 8 bases lining up with TRBD1. Losses at the gene ends were 1 base for V and 1 base for J; bases not matched to a gene: 9. The germline V gene has CDR1 LGHNT and CDR2 FRNRAP. This CDR3 contains 18 residues. CDR3 in amino acids: CASGLDRQGSSSNQPQHF. CDR3 coding DNA: TGTGCTAGTGGTTTGGACCGACAGGGGAGTAGCAGCAATCAGCCCCAGCATTTT.

V is TRBV6-2 or TRBV6-3 and J is TRBJ2-1, with D maybe TRBD2 (6 bases). The CDR3 has 16 residues. Trimming removed 5 bases from V and 1 base from J, with 15 bases in between. In germline, CDR1 is MNHEY, CDR2 SVGEGT. The CDR3 is CASSKLPAGSYNEQFF. Here the CDR3 DNA reads TGTGCCAGCAGTAAGCTCCCCGCGGGGTCCTACAATGAGCAGTTCTTC.

This clone was seen only once. This chain connects TRBV7-2 to TRBJ2-5, with 7 bases identical to TRBD1. Per the germline V gene, CDR1 is SGHTA and CDR2 is FQGNSA. This CDR3 spans 14 amino acids. After removal of 5 bases from V and 5 bases from J, the junction contained 8 bases not matched to a gene. In DNA, the CDR3 is TGTGCCAGCAGCCCGAGCGGACAGGTGGAGACCCAGTACTTC. Its protein is CASSPSGQVETQYF.

The chain employs TRBV11-3 and TRBJ2-7; D is uncertain. The CDR3 is made up of 12 amino acids. The V and J ends lost 5 bases and 0 bases respectively, with 5 bases between them. CDR1 SGHNT and CDR2 YENEEA come from the germline V gene. DNA of the CDR3: TGTGCCAGCAGCCATAGCTCCTACGAGCAGTACTTC. Protein product: CASSHSSYEQYF.

The chain joins TRBV6-6 to TRBJ1-2; possible D gene TRBD1, 6 bases. Germline V gives CDR1 MNHNY, CDR2 SVGAGI (reference sequence). Trimming removed 5 bases from V and 4 bases from J, with 14 bases in between. The CDR3 runs 14 residues. This chain's CDR3 is CASSDRKGGYGYTF. The DNA of the CDR3 is TGTGCCAGCAGTGACCGCAAAGGGGGCTATGGCTACACCTTC.

This sequence joins TRBV5-1 and TRBJ2-2; D perhaps matches TRBD2 (6 bases). Trimming took off 4 bases at V and 4 bases at J, with 11 bases between the two ends. The germline CDR1 and CDR2 sequences are SGHRS and YFSETQ. The CDR3 totals 14 residues. DNA of the CDR3: TGCGCCAGCAGCAGACTCGGGGGCACCGGGGAGCTGTTTTTT. Translating gives CASSRLGGTGELFF.

The table lists this clone with a few counts. This chain joins TRBV6-6 and TRBJ1-6; 7 nucleotides agree with TRBD1. J gave up 8 bases and V 5 bases, and 9 bases lay outside the gene matches. This CDR3 spans 15 amino acids. CDR1 and CDR2 (germline): MNHNY, SVGAGI (reference sequence). The DNA of the CDR3 is TGTGCCAGCAGTGACCTCTGGGACAGCGATTCACCCCTCCACTTT. Protein sequence: CASSDLWDSDSPLHF.

The rearrangement uses TRBV6-2 or TRBV6-3 and TRBJ1-5; 10 nucleotides align to TRBD1. The CDR3 contains 16 residues. With 5 bases clipped from V and 7 bases from J, the junction kept 11 bases outside the gene matches. Germline V gives CDR1 MNHEY, CDR2 SVGEGT. The CDR3 bases are TGTGCCAGCAGTCTTAAGACAGGGGGCGCATACCAGCCCCAGCATTTT. Its protein product is CASSLKTGGAYQPQHF.

The chain recombines TRBV5-1 with TRBJ2-7; 7 bases line up with TRBD2. CDR3 length: 15 amino acids. The V segment lost 0 bases and the J segment 2 bases; nucleotides outside the gene matches: 5. Germline V gives CDR1 SGHRS, CDR2 YFSETQ. In nucleotides, the CDR3 is TGCGCCAGCAGCTTGGCCGGGACTAACGCCTACGAGCAGTACTTC. Translating it yields CASSLAGTNAYEQYF.

The chain uses TRBV7-8 and TRBJ1-2; 9 nucleotides line up with TRBD1. The CDR3 sequence is 16 residues long. Unmatched junction bases numbered 8, after V lost 5 bases and J lost 1 base. Germline V CDR1 and CDR2: SGHVS, FQNEAQ. The CDR3 DNA is TGTGCCAGCAGCCCGACAGGGGGAAACGATAACTATGGCTACACCTTC. It encodes CASSPTGGNDNYGYTF. Full variable domain (outside the CDR3, taken from reference TRBV7-8 and TRBJ1-2): GAGVSQSPRYKVAKRGQDVALRCDPISGHVSLFWYQQALGQGPEFLTYFQNEAQLDKSGLPSDRFFAERPEGSVSTLKIQRTQQEDSAVYLCASSPTGGNDNYGYTFGSGTRLTVV.

The CDR3 coding sequence is TGTGCCAGTAGTATTGGAGGGCCAAGGCGAAACATGAACACTGAAGCTTTCTTT. Amino acids: CASSIGGPRRNMNTEAFF. The chain has TRBV19 and TRBJ1-1; no clear D. Trimming stripped 3 bases from V and 0 bases from J, with 20 bases between. Per germline, CDR1 LNHDA and CDR2 SQIVND (reference sequence). This CDR3 region has 18 residues.

This clone has just a few counts. The V call is TRBV28, the J call TRBJ1-2, with 7 positions matching TRBD1. The CDR3 runs to 14 residues. Germline-derived CDR1 and CDR2 are MDHEN and SYDVKM. V gave up 6 bases and J gave up 7 bases; unmatched junction bases: 11. Here the CDR3 reads CASRTGTEVSGYTF. The CDR3 DNA reads as TGTGCCAGCAGGACCGGGACAGAAGTCTCTGGCTACACCTTC.

V and J are TRBV9 and TRBJ1-1; possible D gene TRBD1, 5 bases. Germline CDR1 and CDR2: SGDLS and YYNGEE. The CDR3 has 14 amino acids. V dropped 3 bases and J dropped 3 bases, with 12 bases sitting between them. CDR3 bases: TGTGCCAGCAGCGCGGGGGGTATTCACACTGAAGCTTTCTTT. It specifies CASSAGGIHTEAFF.

This chain uses TRBV10-2 with TRBJ2-3; no clear D gene. Germline V CDR1 and CDR2: WSHSY, SAAADI. V lost 10 bases and J 3 bases, leaving 11 bases between the germline ends. CDR3 length equals 12 residues. The chain's CDR3 is CATNSETDTQYF. The CDR3 bases are TGCGCCACCAACTCTGAGACAGATACGCAGTATTTT.

As regards this clone: The sample contains more than one DNA sequence encoding this CDR3. CDR3 DNA: TGTGCCAGCAGCCTTACAGGGTACGAGCAGTACTTC. It translates to CASSLTGYEQYF. This sequence joins TRBV12-3 or TRBV12-4 and TRBJ2-7; TRBD1 might be the D (6 bases). This CDR3 has 12 residues. V shed 6 bases and J shed 4 bases, with 10 bases lying between them.

This chain uses TRBV3-1 (or the pseudogene TRBV3-2) with TRBJ1-1; a weak D match, TRBD1 (5 bases). Germline CDR1 LGHDT, CDR2 YNNKEL (reference sequence). Between the trimmed V and J ends, which lost 1 base and 6 bases, there was a span of 12 bases. The CDR3 has 14 amino acids. This CDR3 is CASSQATGSPEAFF. CDR3 sequence (DNA): TGTGCCAGCAGCCAAGCCACAGGATCTCCTGAAGCTTTCTTT.